Listed below are T cell receptor beta chains from one sample, sequenced in a study of cytomegalovirus exposure and HLA in healthy donors. This table comes from immunoSEQ multiplex PCR, and its TCRdb copy is limited to in-frame clones, with some not included. The sample includes 150,000 to 180,000 clones, about 86% of them seen just once. Sequenced material: PBMCs. These receptors were obtained from a man in his late teens or twenties in good health and CMV-seropositive. Both conserved end residues are part of each CDR3. A D gene is named only where the DNA matches it firmly. Where a row states a size, it is once, few, many or the class of an expanded clone; other rows omit it.

v_gene,d_gene,j_gene,abundance,CDR3aa,CDR3nt
TRBV19,NA,TRBJ2-7,NA,CASTKRGGYEQYF,TGTGCCAGTACCAAAAGGGGGGGCTACGAGCAGTACTTC
TRBV28,TRBD1,TRBJ2-3,NA,CASRTDRTNTQYF,TGTGCCAGCAGGACGGACAGGACCAATACGCAGTATTTT
TRBV4-1,TRBD2,TRBJ2-3,NA,CASSQRGGLAGGADTQYF,TGCGCCAGCAGCCAACGGGGGGGACTAGCGGGAGGGGCAGATACGCAGTATTTT
TRBV6-5,TRBD1,TRBJ2-7,NA,CASSMDRGPGEQYF,TGTGCCAGCAGCATGGACAGGGGTCCAGGAGAGCAGTACTTC
TRBV2,TRBD2,TRBJ2-1,NA,CASSTSGGRTYNEQFF,TGTGCCAGCAGTACCAGCGGGGGCCGTACATACAATGAGCAGTTCTTC
TRBV19,TRBD1,TRBJ1-2,NA,CASRTGLNYGYTF,TGTGCCAGTAGGACAGGGCTTAACTATGGCTACACCTTC
TRBV7-6,NA,TRBJ1-4,once,CASSPRDGAGEKLFF,TGTGCCAGCAGCCCTCGGGATGGTGCGGGTGAAAAACTGTTTTTT
TRBV4-3,TRBD2,TRBJ2-2,NA,CASSQNTPAGGTGELFF,TGCGCCAGCAGCCAAAACACCCCAGCGGGAGGGACCGGGGAGCTGTTTTTT
TRBV4-2,TRBD2,TRBJ2-3,once,CASSLGGGSGTDTQYF,TGTGCCAGCAGCTTGGGCGGCGGGAGCGGAACAGATACGCAGTATTTT
TRBV7-6,TRBD2,TRBJ2-5,NA,CASSLDLAGVVTQYF,TGTGCCAGCAGCTTAGATCTAGCGGGAGTAGTGACCCAGTACTTC
TRBV7-2,TRBD2,TRBJ2-1,many,CASSLDSGGADEQFF,TGTGCCAGCAGCTTAGATAGCGGGGGGGCAGATGAGCAGTTCTTC
TRBV21-1,NA,TRBJ1-2,NA,CARKLGALNYGYTF,TGTGCCAGGAAGCTAGGAGCTCTCAACTATGGCTACACCTTC
TRBV7-2,NA,TRBJ2-2,NA,CASSSGGVGPATGELFF,TGTGCCAGCAGCTCAGGAGGGGTGGGGCCGGCCACCGGGGAGCTGTTTTTT
TRBV5-4,TRBD1,TRBJ1-2,NA,CASSLGQGSGGYTF,TGTGCCAGCAGCTTGGGACAGGGGTCGGGTGGCTACACCTTC
TRBV7-2,NA,TRBJ1-3,NA,CASSPTAGNTIYF,TGTGCCAGCAGCCCGACAGCTGGAAACACCATATATTTT
TRBV10-2,TRBD2,TRBJ2-3,NA,CASTRLAGIDTQYF,TGCGCCAGTACAAGACTAGCGGGCATAGATACGCAGTATTTT
TRBV5-1,TRBD2,TRBJ2-2,NA,CASNGLAGTGELFF,TGCGCCAGCAACGGACTAGCGGGAACCGGGGAGCTGTTTTTT
TRBV6-1,NA,TRBJ1-4,NA,CASSEDRVVEKLFF,TGTGCCAGCAGTGAAGACAGGGTGGTTGAAAAACTGTTTTTT
TRBV13,NA,TRBJ2-7,NA,CASKTGTYEQYF,TGTGCCAGTAAGACAGGAACCTACGAGCAGTACTTC
TRBV15,TRBD1,TRBJ1-2,NA,CATSRGGISGQAYSGNYGYTF,TGTGCCACCAGCCGAGGGGGGATTTCCGGACAGGCGTACTCCGGTAACTATGGCTACACCTTC
TRBV19,NA,TRBJ1-2,NA,CASRIVGQGYGYTF,TGTGCCAGTAGAATTGTGGGGCAGGGCTATGGCTACACCTTC
TRBV6-5,NA,TRBJ2-7,NA,CASNRLATNEQYF,TGTGCCAGCAATAGGCTAGCGACGAACGAGCAGTACTTC